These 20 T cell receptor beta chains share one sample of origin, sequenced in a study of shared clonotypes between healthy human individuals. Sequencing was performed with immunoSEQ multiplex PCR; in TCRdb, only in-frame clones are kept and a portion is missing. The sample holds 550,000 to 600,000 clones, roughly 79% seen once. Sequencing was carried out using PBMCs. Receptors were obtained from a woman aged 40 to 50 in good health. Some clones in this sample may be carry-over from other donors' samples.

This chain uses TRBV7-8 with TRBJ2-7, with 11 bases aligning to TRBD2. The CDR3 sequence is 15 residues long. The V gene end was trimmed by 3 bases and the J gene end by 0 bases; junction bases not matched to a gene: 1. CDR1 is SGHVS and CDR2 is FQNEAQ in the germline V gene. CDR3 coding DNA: TGTGCCAGCAGCTTTAGCGGGAGGGCCTCCTACGAGCAGTACTTC. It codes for CASSFSGRASYEQYF.

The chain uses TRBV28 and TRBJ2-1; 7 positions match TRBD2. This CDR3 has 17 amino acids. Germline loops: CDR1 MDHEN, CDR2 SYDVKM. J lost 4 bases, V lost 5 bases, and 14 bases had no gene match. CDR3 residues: CASSPAGEAPGYNEQFF. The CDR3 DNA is TGTGCCAGCAGTCCGGCGGGAGAGGCCCCTGGTTACAATGAGCAGTTCTTC.

As DNA, the CDR3 is TGTGCCAGCACCCAAGGGCAGGGAGCTACAGATACGCAGTATTTT. Translated: CASTQGQGATDTQYF. V is TRBV6-5 and J is TRBJ2-3, with D possibly called TRBD1 or TRBD2 (5 bases each). V was clipped by 7 bases and J by 3 bases, with 17 bases between them. CDR1 and CDR2 from the germline V gene are MNHEY and SVGAGI. The CDR3 extends over 15 amino acids.

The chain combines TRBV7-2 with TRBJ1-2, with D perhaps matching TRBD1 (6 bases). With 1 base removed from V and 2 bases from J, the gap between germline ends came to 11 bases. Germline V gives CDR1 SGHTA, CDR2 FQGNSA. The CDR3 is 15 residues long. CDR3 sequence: CASSLVAGVNYGYTF. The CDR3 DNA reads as TGTGCCAGCAGCTTAGTGGCAGGGGTGAACTATGGCTACACCTTC.

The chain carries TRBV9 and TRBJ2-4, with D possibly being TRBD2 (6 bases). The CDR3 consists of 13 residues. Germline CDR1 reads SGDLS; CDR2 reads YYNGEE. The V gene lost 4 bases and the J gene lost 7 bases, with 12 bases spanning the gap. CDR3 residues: CASSQGLRNIQYF. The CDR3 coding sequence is TGTGCCAGCAGCCAGGGACTTCGGAACATTCAGTACTTC. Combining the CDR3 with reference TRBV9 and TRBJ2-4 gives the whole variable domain DSGVTQTPKHLITATGQRVTLRCSPRSGDLSVYWYQQSLDQGLQFLIQYYNGEERAKGNILERFSAQQFPDLHSELNLSSLELGDSALYFCASSQGLRNIQYFGAGTRLSVL.

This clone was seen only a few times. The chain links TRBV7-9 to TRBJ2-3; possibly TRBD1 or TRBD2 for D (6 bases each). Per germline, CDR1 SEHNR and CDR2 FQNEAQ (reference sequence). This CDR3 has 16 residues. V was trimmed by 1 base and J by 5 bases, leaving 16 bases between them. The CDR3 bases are TGTGCCAGCAGCTTAGTTCGGAGGGGGAAGGGAGATACGCAGTATTTT. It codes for CASSLVRRGKGDTQYF.

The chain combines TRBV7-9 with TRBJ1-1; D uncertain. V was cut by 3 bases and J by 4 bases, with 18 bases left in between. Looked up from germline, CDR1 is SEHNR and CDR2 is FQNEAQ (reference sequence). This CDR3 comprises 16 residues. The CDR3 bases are TGTGCCAGCAGCTTTAACGACCCGGGTTTGGGCACTGAAGCTTTCTTT. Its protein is CASSFNDPGLGTEAFF. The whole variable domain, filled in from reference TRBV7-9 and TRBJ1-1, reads DTGVSQNPRHKITKRGQNVTFRCDPISEHNRLYWYRQTLGQGPEFLTYFQNEAQLEKSRLLSDRFSAERPKGSFSTLEIQRTEQGDSAMYLCASSFNDPGLGTEAFFGQGTRLTVV.

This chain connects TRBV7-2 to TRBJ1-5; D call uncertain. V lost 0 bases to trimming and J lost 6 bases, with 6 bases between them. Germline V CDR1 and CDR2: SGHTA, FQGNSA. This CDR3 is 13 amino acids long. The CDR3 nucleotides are TGTGCCAGCAGCTTAGCTTGGGTTCAGCCCCAGCATTTT. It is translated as CASSLAWVQPQHF.

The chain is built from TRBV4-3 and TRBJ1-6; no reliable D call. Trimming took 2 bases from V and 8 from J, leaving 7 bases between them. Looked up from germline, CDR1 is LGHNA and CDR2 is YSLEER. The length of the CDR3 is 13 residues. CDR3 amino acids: CASSQQEDSPLHF. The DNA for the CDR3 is TGCGCCAGCAGCCAACAGGAAGATTCACCCCTCCACTTT.

CDR3 DNA sequence: TGTGCCAGCAGCTTTGTCCAGGGGGCATCTTACGAGCAGTACTTC. Its translation: CASSFVQGASYEQYF. This chain links TRBV7-2 with TRBJ2-7; 8 bases line up with TRBD1. The junction had 8 bases not matched to a gene; V was cut back by 3 bases and J by 4 bases. Germline loops: CDR1 SGHTA, CDR2 FQGNSA. The CDR3 runs 15 residues. Drawing the rest from reference TRBV7-2 and TRBJ2-7, the complete variable domain is GAGVSQSPSNKVTEKGKDVELRCDPISGHTALYWYRQSLGQGLEFLIYFQGNSAPDKSGLPSDRFSAERTGGSVSTLTIQRTQQEDSAVYLCASSFVQGASYEQYFGPGTRLTVT.

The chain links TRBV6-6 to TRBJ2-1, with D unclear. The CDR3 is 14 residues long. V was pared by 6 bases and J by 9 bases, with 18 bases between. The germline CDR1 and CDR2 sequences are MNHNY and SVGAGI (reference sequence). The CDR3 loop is CASRDVRNRAEQFF. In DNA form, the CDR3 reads TGTGCCAGCAGAGACGTGCGGAATAGGGCTGAGCAGTTCTTC.

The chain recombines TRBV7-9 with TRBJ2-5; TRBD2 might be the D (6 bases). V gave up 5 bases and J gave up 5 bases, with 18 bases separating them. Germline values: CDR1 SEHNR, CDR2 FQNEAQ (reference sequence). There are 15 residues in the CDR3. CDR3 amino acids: CASSRALGGWETQYF. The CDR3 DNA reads TGTGCCAGCAGCCGAGCACTGGGGGGTTGGGAGACCCAGTACTTC.

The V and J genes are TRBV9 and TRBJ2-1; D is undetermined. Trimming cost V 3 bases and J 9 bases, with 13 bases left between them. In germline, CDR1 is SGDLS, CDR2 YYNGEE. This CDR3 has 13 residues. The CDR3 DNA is TGTGCCAGCAGCGAGGTGTTCCGAGGTGAGCAGTTCTTC. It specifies CASSEVFRGEQFF.

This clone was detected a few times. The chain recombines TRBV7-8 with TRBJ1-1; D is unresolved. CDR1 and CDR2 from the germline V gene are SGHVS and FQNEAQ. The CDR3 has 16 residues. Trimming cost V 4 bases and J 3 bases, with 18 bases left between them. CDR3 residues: CASSSPEWIRDTEAFF. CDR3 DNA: TGTGCCAGCAGCTCCCCTGAGTGGATTCGGGACACTGAAGCTTTCTTT.

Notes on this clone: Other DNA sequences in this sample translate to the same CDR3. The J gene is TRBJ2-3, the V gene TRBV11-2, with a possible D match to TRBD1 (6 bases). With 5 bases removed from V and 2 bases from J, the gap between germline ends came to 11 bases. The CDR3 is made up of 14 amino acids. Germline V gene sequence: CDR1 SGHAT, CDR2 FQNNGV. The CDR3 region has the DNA TGTGCCAGCAGCACAGGGCAGGCCACAGATACGCAGTATTTT. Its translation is CASSTGQATDTQYF. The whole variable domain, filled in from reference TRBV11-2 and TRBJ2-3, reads EAGVAQSPRYKIIEKRQSVAFWCNPISGHATLYWYQQILGQGPKLLIQFQNNGVVDDSQLPKDRFSAERLKGVDSTLKIQPAKLEDSAVYLCASSTGQATDTQYFGPGTRLTVL.

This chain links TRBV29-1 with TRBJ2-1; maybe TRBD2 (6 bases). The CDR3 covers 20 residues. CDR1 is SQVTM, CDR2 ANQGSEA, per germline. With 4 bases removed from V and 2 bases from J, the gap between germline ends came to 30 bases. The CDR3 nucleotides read TGCAGCGTTGCTGGGGGACGGGCGGGAAGTGGTCGTGGGGCCTACAATGAGCAGTTCTTC. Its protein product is CSVAGGRAGSGRGAYNEQFF.

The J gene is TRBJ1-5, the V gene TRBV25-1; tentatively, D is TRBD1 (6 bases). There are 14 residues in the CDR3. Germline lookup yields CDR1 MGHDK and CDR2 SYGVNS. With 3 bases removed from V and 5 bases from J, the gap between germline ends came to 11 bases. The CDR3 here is CASSDNRAYQPQHF. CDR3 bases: TGTGCCAGCAGTGACAACAGGGCTTATCAGCCCCAGCATTTT. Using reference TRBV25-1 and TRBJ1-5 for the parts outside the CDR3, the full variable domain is EADIYQTPRYLVIGTGKKITLECSQTMGHDKMYWYQQDPGMELHLIHYSYGVNSTEKGDLSSESTVSRIRTEHFPLTLESARPSHTSQYLCASSDNRAYQPQHFGDGTRLSIL.

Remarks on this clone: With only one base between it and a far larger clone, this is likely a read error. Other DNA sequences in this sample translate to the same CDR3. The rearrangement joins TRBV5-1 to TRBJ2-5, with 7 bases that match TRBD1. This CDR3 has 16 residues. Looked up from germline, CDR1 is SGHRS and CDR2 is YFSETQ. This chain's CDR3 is CASSLGGQAGAETQYF. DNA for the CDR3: TGCGCCAGCAGCTTGGGTGGACAGGCAGGCGCGGAGACACAGTACTTC.

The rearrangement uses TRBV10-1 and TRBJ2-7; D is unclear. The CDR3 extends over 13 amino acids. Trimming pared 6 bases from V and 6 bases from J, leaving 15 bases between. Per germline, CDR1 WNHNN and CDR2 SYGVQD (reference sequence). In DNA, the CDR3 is TGCGCCAGCAGCGAGGACCTCTATAGCGAGCAGTACTTC. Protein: CASSEDLYSEQYF.

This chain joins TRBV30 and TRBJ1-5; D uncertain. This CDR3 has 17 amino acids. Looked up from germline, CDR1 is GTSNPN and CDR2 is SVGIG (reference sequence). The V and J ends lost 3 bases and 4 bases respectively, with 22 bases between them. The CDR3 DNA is TGTGCCTGGAGCGCCCGGGGAGGGTCAATCAGAAATCAGCCCCAGCATTTT. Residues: CAWSARGGSIRNQPQHF. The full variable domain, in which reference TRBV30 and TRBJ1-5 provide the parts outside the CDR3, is SQTIHQWPATLVQPVGSPLSLECTVEGTSNPNLYWYRQAAGRGLQLLFYSVGIGQISSEVPQNLSASRPQDRQFILSSKKLLLSDSGFYLCAWSARGGSIRNQPQHFGDGTRLSIL.